This TCR beta chain was sequenced for a study of early T cells in non-severe SARS-CoV-2 infection. Study overall: The sequenced material was bulk RNA from unsorted whole blood, and its chains were unpaired.

Unique molecular identifiers (one per individual cDNA molecule) were attached. TCRdb itself ran the 5' RACE reads through MiXCR, one entry per CDR3 protein. The table lists tens of thousands of distinct CDR3 sequences, 3.5% to 5% of them singletons. This clonotype was seen a handful of times. Its antigen is currently unknown. Broader study findings: Sequences matched to VDJdb favored anti-spike CD8 responses, while private and CD4 specificities were missed.

The CDR3 covers 14 residues. V lost 3 bases to trimming and J lost 4 bases; unmatched junction nucleotides: 4. CDR1 is DFQATT and CDR2 is SNEGSKA in the germline V gene (reference sequence). This sequence joins TRBV20-1 and TRBJ2-3, with 10 bases aligning to TRBD2. This receptor was obtained from an adult who was a healthcare worker with PCR-confirmed SARS-CoV-2 infection or an uninfected control (not recorded which). The sequenced sample was whole blood. The DNA of the CDR3 is TGCAGTGCTAGTACGCTAGCGGGAGCAGATACGCAGTATTTT. It yields the protein CSASTLAGADTQYF.